The source of this T cell receptor beta chain is a study of neurological immune-mediated disorders. Findings and caveats of the study: No expanded-clone CDR3 amino acid sequence recurred across subjects, suggesting private TCR-beta repertoires. The multiple sclerosis repertoire cluster had no clinical or MRI correlate.

With 10-nucleotide random UMIs included, cDNA was synthesized by 5'RACE. TCRdb ran MiXCR on the 5' RACE reads and lists one entry per CDR3 protein. In the table there are under 70,000 distinct CDR3 sequences, roughly 5.6% of which are singletons. V was clipped by 6 bases and J by 5 bases; unmatched bases: 9. CDR3 length equals 13 residues. Germline values: CDR1 DFQATT, CDR2 SNEGSKA (reference sequence). Details on this clonotype: Its antigen is currently unknown.

The receptor was isolated from a woman in her 30s with multiple sclerosis. The sample taken for sequencing was PBMCs. The V gene is TRBV20-1, the J gene TRBJ2-7, with 8 nucleotides matching TRBD1. The CDR3 nucleotides read TGCAGTGCGCTCCGGGACAGGCCCAACGAGCAGTACTTC. Its translation: CSALRDRPNEQYF.